A single sample gave rise to the 6 T cell receptor beta chains below, sequenced in a study of cytomegalovirus exposure and HLA in healthy donors (TCRdb year 2017). Preparation of the library involved the immunoSEQ multiplex PCR assay. The multiplex PCR relied on a mix of 60 forward primers for TCR Vbeta segments and 13 reverse primers for TCR Jbeta segments. TCRdb's version of the immuneACCESS table is confined to in-frame rearrangements and falls short of the full clone set. An unresolved V gene accounts for under half of the shortfall where checked; the remainder is of unknown origin. The sample profile shows 100,000 to 120,000 clones; about 12% of them were found once. 15% to 20% of the sample is in the top ten clones. The material sequenced was PBMCs. Source of these receptors: a man aged 35-49 years in good health and CMV-seropositive.

The chain combines TRBV6-1 with TRBJ2-4; D is possibly TRBD1 (5 bases). This CDR3 comprises 14 residues. Trimming removed 5 bases from V and 12 bases from J, with 20 bases in between. Germline values: CDR1 MNHNS, CDR2 SASEGT. DNA for the CDR3: TGTGCCAGCAGTCGTACCGAAGGGGATGCAACTCAGTACTTC. The encoded protein is CASSRTEGDATQYF.

The chain couples TRBV7-6 to TRBJ2-5; 9 bases align to TRBD2. The ends lost 5 bases at V and 7 bases at J; junction bases unmatched: 8. CDR1 is SGHVS and CDR2 is FNYEAQ in the germline V gene. CDR3 length equals 14 residues. CDR3 DNA sequence: TGTGCCAGCAGCACAGCGGGAGGTGTGGCGACCCAGTACTTC. Protein: CASSTAGGVATQYF. Drawing the rest from reference TRBV7-6 and TRBJ2-5, the complete variable domain is GAGVSQSPRYKVTKRGQDVALRCDPISGHVSLYWYRQALGQGPEFLTYFNYEAQQDKSGLPNDRFSAERPEGSISTLTIQRTEQRDSAMYRCASSTAGGVATQYFGPGTRLLVL.

There are a few counts of this clone. The chain employs TRBV30 and TRBJ2-7; 7 nucleotides align to TRBD1. Germline V CDR1 and CDR2: GTSNPN, SVGIG (reference sequence). The CDR3 has 13 residues. After removal of 0 bases from V and 2 bases from J, the junction contained 1 base not matched to a gene. The CDR3 sequence: CAWSVQGPYEQYF. DNA for the CDR3: TGTGCCTGGAGTGTACAGGGGCCCTACGAGCAGTACTTC.

A single count supports this clone. The chain combines TRBV5-4 with TRBJ2-3; 7 nucleotides agree with TRBD2. Germline trimming cut 0 bases from V and 6 bases from J; bases unmatched to any gene: 7. This CDR3 comprises 15 residues. Germline CDR1 and CDR2: SGHNT and YYREEE (reference sequence). CDR3 sequence: CASSLGGTTEDTQYF. CDR3 bases: TGTGCCAGCAGCTTGGGCGGGACTACCGAGGATACGCAGTATTTT.

This clone has only a few counts. The chain employs TRBV6-1 and TRBJ1-4, with 9 bases aligning to TRBD1. Germline-derived CDR1 and CDR2 are MNHNS and SASEGT. J gave up 5 bases and V 2 bases, and 6 bases lay outside the gene matches. The CDR3 has 16 amino acids. The DNA for the CDR3 is TGTGCCAGCAGTGAACCGTTGGGACAGGGAAATGAAAAACTGTTTTTT. This sequence encodes CASSEPLGQGNEKLFF.

The chain combines TRBV18 with TRBJ1-2; 8 nucleotides agree with TRBD1. This CDR3 has 16 residues. Germline V gives CDR1 KGHSH, CDR2 LQKENI. Trimming cost V 3 bases and J 5 bases; bases outside gene matches: 11. CDR3 loop: CASSPTSGRGPYGYTF. Written as DNA, the CDR3 is TGTGCCAGCTCACCCACGTCGGGCAGGGGGCCATATGGCTACACCTTC.